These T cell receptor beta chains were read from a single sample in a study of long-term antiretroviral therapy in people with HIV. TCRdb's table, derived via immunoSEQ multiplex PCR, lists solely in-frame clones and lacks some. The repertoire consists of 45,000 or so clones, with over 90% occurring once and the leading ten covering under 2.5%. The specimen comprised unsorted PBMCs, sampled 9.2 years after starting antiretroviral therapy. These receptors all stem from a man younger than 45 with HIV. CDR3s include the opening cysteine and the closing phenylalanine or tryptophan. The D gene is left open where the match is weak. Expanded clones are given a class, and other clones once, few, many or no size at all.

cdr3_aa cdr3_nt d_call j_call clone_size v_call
CASRGTANTEAFF TGTGCCAGCAGGGGGACAGCGAACACTGAAGCTTTCTTT TRBD1 TRBJ1-1 . TRBV7-3
CASSGGLGVNTEAFF TGCGCCAGCAGCGGGGGGTTAGGGGTGAACACTGAAGCTTTCTTT . TRBJ1-1 . TRBV10-1
CASSPGQQYNEQFF TGTGCCAGCAGCCCGGGACAGCAATACAATGAGCAGTTCTTC TRBD1 TRBJ2-1 . TRBV7-6
CASSSDPSGANVLTF TGCGCCAGCAGCTCAGACCCTTCTGGGGCCAACGTCCTGACTTTC . TRBJ2-6 . TRBV5-1
CASSQAGGTDTQYF TGCGCCAGCAGCCAAGCGGGGGGCACAGATACGCAGTATTTT . TRBJ2-3 . TRBV4-1
CASSIWQGIGNTIYF TGTGCCAGTAGTATATGGCAGGGGATTGGAAACACCATATATTTT . TRBJ1-3 . TRBV19
CASSYSIAINSGELFF TGTGCCAGCAGTTACTCGATCGCAATTAACTCCGGGGAGCTGTTTTTT . TRBJ2-2 . TRBV6-5
CASSLNGHSNQPQHF TGCGCCAGCAGCTTGAACGGCCATAGCAATCAGCCCCAGCATTTT . TRBJ1-5 . TRBV5-1
CASRSGGARANQPQHF TGCGCCAGCAGATCGGGGGGCGCGAGGGCAAATCAGCCCCAGCATTTT . TRBJ1-5 . TRBV10-1
CASSQGRSSYEQYF TGTGCCAGCAGCCAAGGACGCAGCTCCTACGAGCAGTACTTC . TRBJ2-7 . TRBV4-2
CASSLAGNNEKLFF TGTGCCAGCAGCTTGGCGGGTAATAATGAAAAACTGTTTTTT . TRBJ1-4 . TRBV5-4
CASSPAGPKYYEQYF TGCGCCAGCAGCCCTGCCGGGCCAAAGTACTACGAGCAGTACTTC . TRBJ2-7 . TRBV5-1
CASSYIRVTYF TGTGCCAGCAGTTACATCAGGGTAACTTACTTC . TRBJ1-2 . TRBV6-5
CASSEWRTEAFF TGTGCCAGCAGTGAGTGGAGAACTGAAGCTTTCTTT . TRBJ1-1 . TRBV2
CASSLLQETQYF TGTGCCAGCAGCCTACTACAAGAGACCCAGTACTTC . TRBJ2-5 . TRBV14
CASSISALLRDNYGYTF TGTGCCAGTAGTATATCCGCTCTTCTCCGGGACAACTATGGCTACACCTTC . TRBJ1-2 . TRBV19
CASSRRPGEQYF TGTGCCAGCAGTAGAAGGCCCGGTGAGCAGTACTTC . TRBJ2-7 . TRBV6-5
CASSLGDSDEKLFF TGTGCCAGCAGCCTTGGGGACAGCGATGAAAAACTGTTTTTT TRBD1 TRBJ1-4 . TRBV7-9
CASRTGYGYTF TGTGCCAGCAGGACAGGGTATGGCTACACCTTC TRBD1 TRBJ1-2 . TRBV2
CASSYWGSGGETQYF TGTGCCAGCAGTTACTGGGGCAGCGGGGGAGAGACCCAGTACTTC TRBD2 TRBJ2-5 . TRBV6-5
CASSSRRDGSTDTQYF TGTGCCAGTAGTTCACGCCGGGACGGAAGCACAGATACGCAGTATTTT . TRBJ2-3 . TRBV19
CASSYWRGQGVHEQYF TGTGCCAGCAGTTATTGGAGGGGTCAGGGGGTGCACGAGCAGTACTTC . TRBJ2-7 once TRBV5-6
CASSVGVGKNEQYF TGTGCCAGCAGCGTAGGGGTCGGAAAAAACGAGCAGTACTTC . TRBJ2-7 . TRBV9
CASSFSGFADTQYF TGTGCCAGTAGCTTTTCGGGGTTCGCAGATACGCAGTATTTT . TRBJ2-3 once TRBV19
CASSPGTGWESQPQHF TGTGCCAGCAGTCCCGGGACAGGGTGGGAAAGTCAGCCCCAGCATTTT TRBD1 TRBJ1-5 few TRBV27
CASSSDRVSQPQHF TGTGCCAGCAGTTCGGACAGGGTCAGTCAGCCCCAGCATTTT TRBD1 TRBJ1-5 . TRBV28
CATSRAKGEGLLFF TGTGCCACCAGCAGAGCCAAAGGGGAGGGCCTCCTGTTTTTT . TRBJ1-4 . TRBV15
CASSQLGQGNTGELFF TGCGCCAGCAGCCAACTCGGACAGGGTAACACCGGGGAGCTGTTTTTT TRBD1 TRBJ2-2 . TRBV4-1
CASRTSGVVTGELFF TGTGCCTCCCGGACTAGCGGGGTGGTTACCGGGGAGCTGTTTTTT TRBD2 TRBJ2-2 . TRBV30
CASSLNRDYEQYF TGTGCCAGCAGCTTGAACAGGGATTACGAGCAGTACTTC . TRBJ2-7 . TRBV5-4
CASSVRVGGPQHF TGTGCCAGCAGTGTTCGGGTGGGGGGGCCCCAGCATTTT . TRBJ1-5 . TRBV25-1
CASSEAVQGELFF TGTGCCAGCAGTGAAGCGGTACAGGGGGAGCTGTTTTTT . TRBJ2-2 . TRBV6-1
CASSLTGRNEKLFF TGCGCCAGCAGCTTGACAGGGAGAAATGAAAAACTGTTTTTT . TRBJ1-4 . TRBV5-1
CASSSLGGYTQYF TGTGCCAGCAGCTCCCTCGGGGGCTATACGCAGTATTTT . TRBJ2-3 . TRBV11-2
CASSVSGTEENSPLHF TGTGCCAGCAGCGTGTCTGGGACGGAAGAAAATTCACCCCTCCACTTT . TRBJ1-6 . TRBV9
CASSLGGGTGNTIYF TGTGCCAGCAGCCTCGGAGGGGGGACTGGAAACACCATATATTTT . TRBJ1-3 . TRBV9
CASSFMTGELYEQYF TGTGCCAGCAGCTTCATGACAGGGGAATTATACGAGCAGTACTTC TRBD1 TRBJ2-7 . TRBV7-2
CAIWTPNEQFF TGTGCCATCTGGACCCCAAATGAGCAGTTCTTC . TRBJ2-1 . TRBV27
CASSEGSHGYTEAFF TGTGCCAGCAGTGAGGGTAGCCATGGGTACACTGAAGCTTTCTTT . TRBJ1-1 . TRBV2
CASSPGRGQGEKLFF TGCGCCAGCAGCCCTGGCAGGGGGCAGGGCGAAAAACTGTTTTTT TRBD1 TRBJ1-4 . TRBV5-1
CASSLYGGGEAFF TGCGCCAGCAGCTTGTATGGGGGCGGAGAAGCTTTCTTT . TRBJ1-1 . TRBV5-1
CASSLGQSREAFF TGCGCCAGCAGCTTGGGACAGTCGCGCGAAGCTTTCTTT . TRBJ1-1 . TRBV5-1
CASSLGGTARWYF TGCGCCAGCAGCTTGGGAGGGACGGCGCGATGGTACTTC . TRBJ2-7 . TRBV5-1